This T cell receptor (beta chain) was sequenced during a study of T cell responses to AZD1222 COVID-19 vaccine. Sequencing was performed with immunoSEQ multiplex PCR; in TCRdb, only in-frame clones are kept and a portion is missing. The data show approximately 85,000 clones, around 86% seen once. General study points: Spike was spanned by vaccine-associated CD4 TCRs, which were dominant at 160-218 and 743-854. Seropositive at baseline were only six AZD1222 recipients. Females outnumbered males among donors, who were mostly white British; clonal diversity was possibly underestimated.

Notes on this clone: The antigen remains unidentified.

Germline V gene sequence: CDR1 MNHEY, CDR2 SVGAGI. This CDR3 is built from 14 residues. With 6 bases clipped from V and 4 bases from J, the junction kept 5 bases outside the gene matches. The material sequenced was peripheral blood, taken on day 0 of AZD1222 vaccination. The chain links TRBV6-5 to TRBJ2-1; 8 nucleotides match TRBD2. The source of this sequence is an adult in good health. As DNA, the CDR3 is TGTGCCAGCAGCGCCGGGACTAGATACAATGAGCAGTTCTTC. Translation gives CASSAGTRYNEQFF.